This TCR beta chain was captured by sequencing in a study of radiotherapy plus CTLA-4 blockade in lung cancer. Profiling relied on immunoSEQ multiplex PCR, and the TCRdb table lists in-frame clones only, not all of them. The sample lists about 70,000 clones; around 80% were seen once. The V gene's germline CDR1 is MNHEY and CDR2 SMNVEV (reference sequence). Deletions cut 3 bases from V and 5 bases from J, with 11 bases between. CDR3 length: 14 residues. This sequence was found in a human donor with non-small cell lung cancer who had a complete response to radiotherapy plus ipilimumab. The chain employs TRBV27 and TRBJ2-1; D unresolved. This specimen consisted of peripheral blood, obtained from a patient treated with radiotherapy plus ipilimumab. The CDR3 reads CASSFSDAHNEQFF. The CDR3 DNA follows: TGTGCCAGCAGTTTTTCGGACGCACACAATGAGCAGTTCTTC.